Below are 8 T cell receptor beta chains sequenced from a single sample in a study of beta chain features in type 1 diabetes. The study's findings and limits: Shorter TCRB CDR3s, moderately but significantly so, marked every one of the four CD4+ subsets in Type 1 diabetes patients.

These TCRs' antigens remain unknown. The whole isolated RNA underwent reverse transcription, so sequencing captured expressed TCRB transcripts. Sequencing used immunoSEQ multiplex PCR; TCRdb keeps in-frame clones, though not all of them. The sample records about 270,000 clones, 13% to 15% being singletons. The sequenced sample consisted of naive CD4+ T cells from blood. The receptor set was obtained from a young man with type 1 diabetes.

Here the CDR3 DNA reads TGTGCCAGCAGCAACCGCCAGGGGACCGGGGAGCTGTTTTTT. Protein: CASSNRQGTGELFF. The chain combines TRBV5-4 with TRBJ2-2, with D perhaps matching TRBD1 (6 bases). Germline V CDR1 and CDR2: SGHNT, YYREEE (reference sequence). The CDR3 is 14 amino acids. The V gene lost 4 bases and the J gene lost 5 bases, with 12 bases spanning the gap.

V is TRBV11-2 and J is TRBJ1-1; D not resolved. Germline CDR1 and CDR2: SGHAT and FQNNGV. CDR3 size: 13 residues. V lost 2 bases, J lost 0 bases, and 4 bases lay in between. The chain's CDR3 is CASSLTVNTEAFF. In DNA form, the CDR3 reads TGTGCCAGCAGCTTAACGGTGAACACTGAAGCTTTCTTT.

The chain employs TRBV7-9 and TRBJ1-5, with 7 bases matching TRBD1. With 4 bases clipped from V and 5 bases from J, the junction kept 8 bases outside the gene matches. The CDR3 has 15 residues. CDR1 SEHNR and CDR2 FQNEAQ come from the germline V gene (reference sequence). CDR3 nucleotide sequence: TGTGCCAGCAGCTCCGGCAGGGGGTCAGATCAGCCCCAGCATTTT. Protein product: CASSSGRGSDQPQHF.

In its sample, this clone was seen a few times. The V gene is TRBV19, the J gene TRBJ1-2; unclear D gene. V shed 5 bases and J shed 4 bases, with 8 bases lying between them. Germline CDR1 and CDR2: LNHDA and SQIVND (reference sequence). The CDR3 runs to 12 residues. CDR3 sequence (DNA): TGTGCCAGTAGTTTTCAGTCCTATGGCTACACCTTC. Translation: CASSFQSYGYTF.

The gene calls are TRBV7-3 and TRBJ2-1, with TRBD2 matching 7 bases. Trimming at V came to 4 bases and at J to 8 bases, leaving 11 bases not matched to a gene. Germline V gives CDR1 SGHTA, CDR2 FQGTGA. The length of the CDR3 is 15 residues. The CDR3 region has the DNA TGTGCCAGCAGCTCCGTGGGGGGGACTATCCATGAGCAGTTCTTC. Protein sequence: CASSSVGGTIHEQFF.

The chain uses TRBV4-3 and TRBJ2-7, with a tentative D call TRBD1 (6 bases). The V gene's germline CDR1 is LGHNA and CDR2 YSLEER. Trimming left V 4 bases short and J 1 base short, with 11 bases between. The CDR3 spans 14 residues. The CDR3 loop is CASSPAGVSYEQYF. The DNA for the CDR3 is TGCGCCAGCAGCCCCGCAGGGGTTTCCTACGAGCAGTACTTC.

This clone was seen more than once but under ten times. V and J are TRBV2 and TRBJ2-1; TRBD2 is a possible D gene (5 bases). V was clipped by 6 bases and J by 4 bases, with 13 bases between them. Germline loops: CDR1 SNHLY, CDR2 FYNNEI. The CDR3 has 14 residues. In nucleotides, the CDR3 is TGTGCCAGCAGGAACCTCCGGGATTACAATGAGCAGTTCTTC. This encodes CASRNLRDYNEQFF. Using reference TRBV2 and TRBJ2-1 for the parts outside the CDR3, the full variable domain is EPEVTQTPSHQVTQMGQEVILRCVPISNHLYFYWYRQILGQKVEFLVSFYNNEISEKSEIFDDQFSVERPDGSNFTLKIRSTKLEDSAMYFCASRNLRDYNEQFFGPGTRLTVL.

This clone was found a few times. The chain joins TRBV5-1 to TRBJ1-2, with a weak D call TRBD1 (5 bases). Germline values: CDR1 SGHRS, CDR2 YFSETQ. There are 15 residues in the CDR3. Trimming removed 0 bases from V and 1 base from J, with 10 bases in between. CDR3 coding DNA: TGCGCCAGCAGCTTGGCCGACAGAAATAACTATGGCTACACCTTC. This gives the protein CASSLADRNNYGYTF.